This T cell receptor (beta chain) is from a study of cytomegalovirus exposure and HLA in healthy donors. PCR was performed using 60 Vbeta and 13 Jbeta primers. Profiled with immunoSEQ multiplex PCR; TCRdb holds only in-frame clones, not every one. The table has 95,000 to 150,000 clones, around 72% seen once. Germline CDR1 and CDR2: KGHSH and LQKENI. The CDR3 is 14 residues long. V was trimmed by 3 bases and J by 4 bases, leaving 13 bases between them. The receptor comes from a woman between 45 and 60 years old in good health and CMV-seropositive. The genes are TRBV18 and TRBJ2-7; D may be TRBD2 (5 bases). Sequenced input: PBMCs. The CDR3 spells CASSPPRGPYEQYF. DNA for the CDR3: TGTGCCAGCTCACCTCCCCGGGGTCCATACGAGCAGTACTTC.